This T cell receptor (beta chain) derives from a study of blood T cells in healthy people across ages. In regard to this clonotype: The target antigen is unknown.

Researchers isolated at least 6 million PBMCs per sample. Using a J-beta primer mix together with a sample-barcoded 5' primer, a second PCR was run for roughly 6 to 11 cycles. Researchers report that each sample yielded at least 3 million CDR3-containing paired-end reads. TCRdb ran MiXCR on the 5' RACE reads and lists one entry per CDR3 protein. The sample has 850,000 to 1,100,000 distinct CDR3 sequences; 35% to 40% are singletons. Whole-study results and caveats: Greater diversity and more naive CD4+ cells were seen in long-lived donors than in aged donors. Donor CMV infection status was unknown, possibly confounding age-related changes in expanded clonotypes.

Source material: blood. The receptor's source is a man aged 18 to 29 in good health.

The CDR3 spells CATGWFNHEQYF. CDR3 bases: TGTGCCACGGGTTGGTTTAACCACGAGCAGTACTTC. V and J are TRBV6-2 or TRBV6-3 and TRBJ2-4, with D hard to call. The J call is in doubt because the DNA end fits TRBJ2-7 better. Germline V lookup: CDR1 MNHEY, CDR2 SVGEGT. CDR3 length: 12 residues.